Detailed here is one T cell receptor beta chain. These data are taken from a study of blood T cell repertoires in COVID-19. Study-wide context: Some COVID-19 samples were acute and others convalescent; all came from the United States, Italy and Spain.

The CDR3 contains 17 residues. V lost 4 bases and J lost 3; bases outside the gene matches: 13. Germline V gene data show CDR1 as MNHEY and CDR2 as SMNVEV (reference sequence). Per the original data handling: How many nucleated cells were present was estimated from reference gene primer amplification. TCRdb's copy holds only in-frame clones and misses some; the assay was immunoSEQ multiplex PCR. That table supplies the V and J calls and clone size; D and trimming were determined from the DNA. Among just under 60,000 clones listed, less than 80% were seen once. This chain links TRBV27 with TRBJ2-3; 7 nucleotides line up with TRBD2. The sequence came from a human donor in a cohort sampled during active COVID-19. The sequencing sample was made of peripheral blood. CDR3 sequence reads: CASSSRGGPSATDTQYF. The CDR3 DNA reads as TGTGCCAGCAGTTCGAGGGGAGGGCCGTCTGCGACAGATACGCAGTATTTT.